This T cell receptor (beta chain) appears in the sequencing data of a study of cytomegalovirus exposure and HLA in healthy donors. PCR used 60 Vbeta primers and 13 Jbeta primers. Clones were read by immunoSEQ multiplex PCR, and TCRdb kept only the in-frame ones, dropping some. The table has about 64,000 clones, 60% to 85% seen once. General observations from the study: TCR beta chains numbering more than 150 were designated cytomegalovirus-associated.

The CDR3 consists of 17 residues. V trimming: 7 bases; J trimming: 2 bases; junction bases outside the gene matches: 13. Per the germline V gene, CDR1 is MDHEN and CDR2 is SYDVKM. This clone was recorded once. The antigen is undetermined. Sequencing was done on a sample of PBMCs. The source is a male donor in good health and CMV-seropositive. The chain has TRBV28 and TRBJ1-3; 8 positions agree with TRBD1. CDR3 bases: TGTGCCAGCACCCTCCAGGACAGGGCGAAGGCTGGAAACACCATATATTTT. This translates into CASTLQDRAKAGNTIYF.